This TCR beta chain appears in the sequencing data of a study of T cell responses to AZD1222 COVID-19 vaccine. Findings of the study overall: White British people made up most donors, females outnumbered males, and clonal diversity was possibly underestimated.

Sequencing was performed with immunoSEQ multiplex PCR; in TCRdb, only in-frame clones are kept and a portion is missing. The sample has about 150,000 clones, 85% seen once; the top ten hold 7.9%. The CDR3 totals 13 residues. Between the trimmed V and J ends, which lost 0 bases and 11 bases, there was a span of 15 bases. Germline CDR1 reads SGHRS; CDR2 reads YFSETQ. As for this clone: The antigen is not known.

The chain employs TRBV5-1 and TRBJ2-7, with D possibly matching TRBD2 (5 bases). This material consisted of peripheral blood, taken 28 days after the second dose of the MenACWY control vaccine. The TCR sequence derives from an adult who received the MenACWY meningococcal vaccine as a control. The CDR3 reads CASSLEIGLGEYF. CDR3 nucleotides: TGCGCCAGCAGCTTGGAAATAGGGCTGGGAGAGTACTTC.